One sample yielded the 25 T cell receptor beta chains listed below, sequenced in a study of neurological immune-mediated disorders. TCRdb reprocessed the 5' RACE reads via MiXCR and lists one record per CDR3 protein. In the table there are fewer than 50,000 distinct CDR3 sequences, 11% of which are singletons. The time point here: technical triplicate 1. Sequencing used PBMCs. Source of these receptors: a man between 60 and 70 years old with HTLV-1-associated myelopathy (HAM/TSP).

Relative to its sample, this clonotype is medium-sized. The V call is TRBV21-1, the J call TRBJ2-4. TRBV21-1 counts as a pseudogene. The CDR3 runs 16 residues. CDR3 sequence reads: CASSKEGPLAKNIQYF. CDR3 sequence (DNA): TGTGCCAGCAGCAAAGAAGGACCTTTAGCCAAAAACATTCAGTACTTC.

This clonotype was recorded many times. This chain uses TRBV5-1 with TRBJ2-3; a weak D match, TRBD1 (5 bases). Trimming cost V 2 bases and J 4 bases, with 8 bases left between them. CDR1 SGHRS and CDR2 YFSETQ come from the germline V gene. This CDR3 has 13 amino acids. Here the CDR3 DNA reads TGCGCCAGCAGCTTACAGGAATCAGATACGCAGTATTTT. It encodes CASSLQESDTQYF.

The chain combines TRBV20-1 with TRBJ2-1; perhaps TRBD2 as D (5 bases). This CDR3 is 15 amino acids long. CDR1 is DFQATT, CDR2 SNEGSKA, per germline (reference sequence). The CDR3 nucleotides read TGCATTGCCCCTAGAAGCGGAGTCTACTACAATGAGCAGTTCTTC. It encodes CIAPRSGVYYNEQFF.

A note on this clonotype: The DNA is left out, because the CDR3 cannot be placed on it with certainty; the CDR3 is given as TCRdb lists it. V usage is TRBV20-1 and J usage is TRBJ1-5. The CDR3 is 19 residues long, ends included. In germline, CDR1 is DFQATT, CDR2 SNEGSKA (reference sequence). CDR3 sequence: CSFYICSARDHRGDQPQHF.

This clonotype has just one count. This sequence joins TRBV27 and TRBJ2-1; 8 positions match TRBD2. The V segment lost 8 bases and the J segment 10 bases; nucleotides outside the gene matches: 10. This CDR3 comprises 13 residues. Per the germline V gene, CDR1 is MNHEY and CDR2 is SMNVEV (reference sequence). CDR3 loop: CASRLSGGNEQFF. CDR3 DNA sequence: TGTGCCAGCCGTCTGAGCGGGGGAAACGAGCAGTTCTTC.

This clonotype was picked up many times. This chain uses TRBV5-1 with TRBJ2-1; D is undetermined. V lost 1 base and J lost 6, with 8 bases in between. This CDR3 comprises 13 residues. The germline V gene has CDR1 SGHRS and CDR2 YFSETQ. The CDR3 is CASSLSSINEQFF. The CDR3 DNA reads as TGCGCCAGCAGCTTGAGTTCCATCAATGAGCAGTTCTTC.

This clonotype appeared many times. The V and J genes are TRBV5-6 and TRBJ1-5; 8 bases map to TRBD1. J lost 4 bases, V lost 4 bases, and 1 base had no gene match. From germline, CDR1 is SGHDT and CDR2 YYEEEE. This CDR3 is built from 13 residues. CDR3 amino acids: CASSRTGNQPQHF. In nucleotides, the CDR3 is TGTGCCAGCAGCAGGACAGGGAATCAGCCCCAGCATTTT.

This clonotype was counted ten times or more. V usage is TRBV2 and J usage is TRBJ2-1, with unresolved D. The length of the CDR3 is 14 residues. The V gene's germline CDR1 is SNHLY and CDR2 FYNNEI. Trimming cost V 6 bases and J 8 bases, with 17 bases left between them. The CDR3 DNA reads TGTGCCAGCAGCCCGGGTACACCGGTTTATGAGCAGTTCTTC. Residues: CASSPGTPVYEQFF.

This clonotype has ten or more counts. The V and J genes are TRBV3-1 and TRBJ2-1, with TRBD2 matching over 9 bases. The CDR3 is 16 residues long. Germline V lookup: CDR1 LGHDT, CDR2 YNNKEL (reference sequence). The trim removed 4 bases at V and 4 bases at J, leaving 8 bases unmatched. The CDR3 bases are TGTGCCAGCAGCCCCCGGATAGCGGGGGTTTACAATGAGCAGTTCTTC. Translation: CASSPRIAGVYNEQFF.

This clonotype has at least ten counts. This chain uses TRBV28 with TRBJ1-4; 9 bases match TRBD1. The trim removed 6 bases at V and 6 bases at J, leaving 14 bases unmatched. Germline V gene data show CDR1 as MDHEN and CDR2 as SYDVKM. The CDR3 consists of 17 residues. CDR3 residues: CASSNIRRGTGYEKLFF. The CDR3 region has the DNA TGTGCCAGCAGCAACATCCGGCGGGGGACAGGGTATGAAAAACTGTTTTTT.

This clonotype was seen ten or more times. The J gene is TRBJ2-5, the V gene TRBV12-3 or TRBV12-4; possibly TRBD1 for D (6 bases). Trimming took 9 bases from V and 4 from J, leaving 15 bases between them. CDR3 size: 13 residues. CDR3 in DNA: TGTGCCAGTCAGGGGATTTGGTCAGAGACCCAGTACTTC. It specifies CASQGIWSETQYF.

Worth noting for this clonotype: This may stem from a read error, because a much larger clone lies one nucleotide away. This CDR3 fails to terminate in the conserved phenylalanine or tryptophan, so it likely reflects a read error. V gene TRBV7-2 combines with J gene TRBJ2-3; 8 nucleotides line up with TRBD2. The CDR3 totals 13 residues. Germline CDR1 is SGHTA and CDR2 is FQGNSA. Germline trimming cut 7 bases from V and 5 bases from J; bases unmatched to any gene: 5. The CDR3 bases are TGTGCCAGCACGCGCCTAGCGGGAGATACGCAGTATCTT. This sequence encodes CASTRLAGDTQYL.

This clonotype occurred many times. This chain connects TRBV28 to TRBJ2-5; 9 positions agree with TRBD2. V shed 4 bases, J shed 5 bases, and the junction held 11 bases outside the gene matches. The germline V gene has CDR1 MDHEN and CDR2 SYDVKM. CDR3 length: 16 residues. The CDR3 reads CASSSLTSGPRETQYF. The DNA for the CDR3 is TGTGCCAGCAGTTCTCTGACTAGCGGACCTAGGGAGACCCAGTACTTC.

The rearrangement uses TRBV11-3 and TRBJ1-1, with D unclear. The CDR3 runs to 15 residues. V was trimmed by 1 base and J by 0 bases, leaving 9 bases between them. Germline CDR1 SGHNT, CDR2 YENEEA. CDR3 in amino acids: CASSLAVGMNTEAFF. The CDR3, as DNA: TGTGCCAGCAGCTTAGCGGTAGGAATGAACACTGAAGCTTTCTTT.

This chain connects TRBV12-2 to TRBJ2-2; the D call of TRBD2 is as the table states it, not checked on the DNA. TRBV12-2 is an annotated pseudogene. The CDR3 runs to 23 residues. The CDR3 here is CASRLEGRGCRKRESSNTGELFF. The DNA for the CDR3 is TGTGCAAGTCGCTTAGAAGGACGAGGTTGTAGGAAGCGGGAGTCTTCGAACACCGGGGAGCTGTTTTTT.

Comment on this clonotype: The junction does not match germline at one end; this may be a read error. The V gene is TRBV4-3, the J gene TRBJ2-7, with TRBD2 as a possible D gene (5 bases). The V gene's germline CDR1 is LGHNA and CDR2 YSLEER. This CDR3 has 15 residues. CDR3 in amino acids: CASSQTNGVLYEQYF. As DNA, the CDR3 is TGCGCTAGCAGCCAGACTAATGGGGTTTTATACGAGCAGTACTTC.

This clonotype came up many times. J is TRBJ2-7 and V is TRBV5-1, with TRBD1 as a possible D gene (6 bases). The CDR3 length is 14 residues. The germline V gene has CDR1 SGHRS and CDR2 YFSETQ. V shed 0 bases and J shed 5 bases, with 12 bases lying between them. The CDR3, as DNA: TGCGCCAGCAGCTTGGTTCAGGGGACCCACGAGCAGTACTTC. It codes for CASSLVQGTHEQYF.

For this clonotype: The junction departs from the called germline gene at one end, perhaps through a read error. This CDR3 reads CASSPGKGPRVDSQYF. CDR3 DNA sequence: TGTGCAAGCAGCCCGGGGAAGGGACCCCGGGTAGATTCGCAGTATTTT. The chain links TRBV5-6 to TRBJ2-3; D is perhaps TRBD1 or TRBD2 (5 bases each). Germline-derived CDR1 and CDR2 are SGHDT and YYEEEE. The CDR3 totals 16 residues.

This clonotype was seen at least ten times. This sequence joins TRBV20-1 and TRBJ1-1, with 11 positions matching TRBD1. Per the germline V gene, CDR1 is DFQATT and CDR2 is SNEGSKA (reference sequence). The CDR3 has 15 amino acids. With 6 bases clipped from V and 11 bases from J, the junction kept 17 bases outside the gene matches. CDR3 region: CSAKPPLDRGLKAFF. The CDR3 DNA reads TGCAGTGCCAAGCCCCCTCTGGACAGGGGGCTAAAGGCTTTCTTT.

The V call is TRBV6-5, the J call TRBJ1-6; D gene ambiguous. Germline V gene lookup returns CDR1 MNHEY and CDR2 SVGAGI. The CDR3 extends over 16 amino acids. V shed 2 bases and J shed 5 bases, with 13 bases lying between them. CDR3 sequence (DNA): TGTGCCAGCAGTTACGGTTTACATCTTAATAATTCACCCCTCCACTTT. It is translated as CASSYGLHLNNSPLHF.

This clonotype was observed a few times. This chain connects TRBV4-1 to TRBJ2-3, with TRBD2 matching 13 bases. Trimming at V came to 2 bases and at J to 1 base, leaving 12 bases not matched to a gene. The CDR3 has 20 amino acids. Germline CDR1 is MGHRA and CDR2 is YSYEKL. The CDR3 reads CASSQRSTSGRGGRTDTQYF. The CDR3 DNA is TGCGCCAGCAGCCAACGAAGTACTAGCGGGAGGGGTGGTCGCACAGATACGCAGTATTTT.

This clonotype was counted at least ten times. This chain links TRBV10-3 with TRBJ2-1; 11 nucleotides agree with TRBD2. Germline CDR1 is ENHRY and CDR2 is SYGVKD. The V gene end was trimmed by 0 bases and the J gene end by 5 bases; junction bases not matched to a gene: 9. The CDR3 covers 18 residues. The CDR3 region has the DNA TGTGCCATCAGTGAGTCTCGACCGGGACTAGCGGAAGACAATGAGCAGTTCTTC. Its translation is CAISESRPGLAEDNEQFF.

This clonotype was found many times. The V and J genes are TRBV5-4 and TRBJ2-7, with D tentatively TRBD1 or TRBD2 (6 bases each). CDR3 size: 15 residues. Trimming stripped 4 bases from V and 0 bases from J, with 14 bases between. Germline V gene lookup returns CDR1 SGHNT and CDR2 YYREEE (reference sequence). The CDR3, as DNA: TGTGCCAGCAGCAAGGGAGGACAGTTCTCCTACGAGCAGTACTTC. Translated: CASSKGGQFSYEQYF. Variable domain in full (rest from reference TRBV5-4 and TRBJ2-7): ETGVTQSPTHLIKTRGQQVTLRCSSQSGHNTVSWYQQALGQGPQFIFQYYREEENGRGNFPPRFSGLQFPNYSSELNVNALELDDSALYLCASSKGGQFSYEQYFGPGTRLTVT.

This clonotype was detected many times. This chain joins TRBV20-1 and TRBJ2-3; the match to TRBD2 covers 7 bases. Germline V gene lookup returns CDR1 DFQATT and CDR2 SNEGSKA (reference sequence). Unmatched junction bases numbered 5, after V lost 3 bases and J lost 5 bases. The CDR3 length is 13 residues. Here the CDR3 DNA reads TGCAGTGCTAGTTTGCGGGAGATAGATACGCAGTATTTT. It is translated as CSASLREIDTQYF.

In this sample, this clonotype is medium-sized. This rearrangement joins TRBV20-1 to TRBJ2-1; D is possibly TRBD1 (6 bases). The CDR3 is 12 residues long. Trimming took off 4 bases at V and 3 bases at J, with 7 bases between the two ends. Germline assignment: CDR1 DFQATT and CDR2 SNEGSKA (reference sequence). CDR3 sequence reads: CSAKQGYNEQFF. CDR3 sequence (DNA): TGCAGTGCTAAACAGGGCTACAATGAGCAGTTCTTC.